This TCR beta chain originates from a study of a mutant IDH1 vaccine in newly diagnosed glioma. Findings and caveats of the study: Pseudoprogression appeared unlinked to shifts in leading peripheral T cell clonotypes.

The CDR3 is 13 amino acids. From germline, CDR1 is SGHVS and CDR2 FQNEAQ. Trimming left V 5 bases short and J 5 bases short, with 12 bases between. With regard to this clone: Its specificity is not known.

Measured with immunoSEQ multiplex PCR; TCRdb has only the in-frame clones, and not every one. Of some 33,000 clones in the sample, approximately 87% were seen once. Described time point: week 23, last vaccination. In the vaccine, a single dose held 300 ug of the mutant IDH1 20-mer peptide, along with topical imiquimod. Sequenced material: PBMCs, taken from a glioma patient whose treatment included an IDH1 peptide vaccine. The clonotype was recovered from a man in his forties or fifties with glioma. This chain connects TRBV7-8 to TRBJ2-5; D gene unclear. CDR3 sequence (DNA): TGTGCCAGCAGCCGAATAGCTCCGGAGACCCAGTACTTC. Residues: CASSRIAPETQYF.